These T cell receptor beta chains were read from a single sample in a study of OX40 agonist ivuxolimab in advanced cancers. Libraries were prepared by immunoSEQ multiplex PCR; TCRdb keeps only in-frame clonotypes and omits some of them. The table lists about 25,000 clones, about four fifths of them singletons. This sample comprised CD4+ or CD8+ T cells sorted from blood, obtained in a trial of the OX40 agonist ivuxolimab. The receptors derive from an adult with an advanced solid tumor such as melanoma, head and neck, liver or kidney cancer. CDR3s include the opening cysteine and the closing phenylalanine or tryptophan. The D gene is left open where the match is weak. The size of a clone is reported for some rows only, either as once, few or many, or as a class for expanded clones.

>TRBJ2-1|TRBV15|.|.
TGTGCCACCAGCAGAGACAACTCCTACAATGAGCAGTTCTTC
CATSRDNSYNEQFF
>TRBJ1-1|TRBV29-1|.|.
TGCAGCGTTGAATTCCGGGGATTCAACACTGAAGCTTTCTTT
CSVEFRGFNTEAFF
>TRBJ2-1|TRBV19|.|.
TGTGCCAGTAGTACCGGCCCCTTCTACAATGAGCAGTTCTTC
CASSTGPFYNEQFF
>TRBJ2-7|TRBV12-5|.|.
TGTGCTAGTGGCTTCGGGACGAAGGACTACGAGCAGTACTTC
CASGFGTKDYEQYF
>TRBJ2-3|TRBV9|.|.
TGTGCCAGCAGCGTAGGGGGTGCAGATACGCAGTATTTT
CASSVGGADTQYF
>TRBJ2-1|TRBV30|.|.
TGTGCCTGGAGTGAACAGGGCTACAATGAGCAGTTCTTC
CAWSEQGYNEQFF
>TRBJ2-1|TRBV7-6|.|TRBD1
TGTGCCAGCAGCGCGGACAGGGGCCAGTACAATGAGCAGTTCTTC
CASSADRGQYNEQFF
>TRBJ2-1|TRBV6-5|.|.
TGTGCCAGCAGCTCTGACAGTACCTACAATGAGCAGTTCTTC
CASSSDSTYNEQFF
>TRBJ2-7|TRBV7-9|medium-sized|.
TGTGCCAGCAGCTCCCCGGCAAAAACCTACGAGCAGTACTTC
CASSSPAKTYEQYF
>TRBJ1-2|TRBV10-3|.|TRBD1
TGTGCCATCAGGAACCTAGGACAGGGGATTGGGCTATTGGATGGCTACACCTTC
CAIRNLGQGIGLLDGYTF
>TRBJ2-5|TRBV4-1|.|.
TGCGCCAGCAGCATTTCGGGACTCCAAGAGACCCAGTACTTC
CASSISGLQETQYF
>TRBJ2-7|TRBV7-8|.|TRBD2
TGTGCCAGCAGCTCTCCGGGACTAGCGGGGGGGACGTCCTACGAGCAGTACTTC
CASSSPGLAGGTSYEQYF
>TRBJ2-7|TRBV18|.|.
TGTGCCAGCTCACCCGACGGCTCCTACGAGCAGTACTTC
CASSPDGSYEQYF
>TRBJ1-5|TRBV6-6|.|.
TGTGCCAGCAGTTACCCAGGGAATCAGCCCCAGCATTTT
CASSYPGNQPQHF
>TRBJ2-7|TRBV2|.|TRBD1
TGTGCCAGCAAACCGGAACGGACAGGGGCCTACGAGCAGTACTTC
CASKPERTGAYEQYF
>TRBJ2-7|TRBV11-3|.|.
TGTGCCAGCAGCTTAGCATGGGAGCAGTACTTC
CASSLAWEQYF
>TRBJ2-7|TRBV5-4|.|TRBD1
TGTGCCAGCAGCACGGGACAGCCCTACGAGCAGTACTTC
CASSTGQPYEQYF
>TRBJ1-2|TRBV30|once|.
TGTGCCTGGAGCCACCAGGTTTCGGATGGCTACACCTTC
CAWSHQVSDGYTF
>TRBJ1-1|TRBV30|.|.
TGTGCCTGGAGATTTGGGTATAACACTGAAGCTTTCTTT
CAWRFGYNTEAFF
>TRBJ2-1|TRBV6-1|.|TRBD2
TGTGCCAGCAGTGAAGTCGGGACTAGCGTATCGTATGAGCAGTTCTTC
CASSEVGTSVSYEQFF
>TRBJ2-5|TRBV7-9|few|.
TGTGCCAGCAGCTTTTCATTGGCAGAGTCAGAGACCCAGTACTTC
CASSFSLAESETQYF
>TRBJ1-6|TRBV9|.|.
TGTGCCAGCAGCGCGGGGGGCTTTAATTCACCCCTCCACTTT
CASSAGGFNSPLHF
>TRBJ1-2|TRBV4-1|.|TRBD1
TGCGCCAGCAGCCAAGACGGGACAGGGACGCGGGAATATGGCTACACCTTC
CASSQDGTGTREYGYTF
>TRBJ2-1|TRBV19|once|.
TGTGCCAGTAGTATCCGGGAAGGGGATGAGCAGTTCTTC
CASSIREGDEQFF
>TRBJ2-1|TRBV4-1|.|.
TGCGCCAGCAGCCAAGAGGCCGTTTTGGGCTTGAATGAGCAGTTCTTC
CASSQEAVLGLNEQFF
>TRBJ1-3|TRBV7-6|.|.
TGTGCCAGCAGCACTTCGAGAGTCGACTCTGGAAACACCATATATTTT
CASSTSRVDSGNTIYF
>TRBJ2-7|TRBV28|.|TRBD1
TGTGCCAGCAGTTGGGGCACAGGGGGCTCCTACGAGCAGTACTTC
CASSWGTGGSYEQYF
>TRBJ2-1|TRBV19|.|.
TGTGCCAGTAGTATAGAGTTTTGGACACGGAGCAATGAGCAGTTCTTC
CASSIEFWTRSNEQFF
>TRBJ2-1|TRBV9|few|.
TGTGCCAGCAAAGGGATTTCAAATGAGCAGTTCTTC
CASKGISNEQFF
>TRBJ1-2|TRBV21-1|.|.
TGTGCCAGCAGCAATCATATCTATGGCTACACCTTC
CASSNHIYGYTF
>TRBJ1-5|TRBV6-6|few|TRBD1
TGTGCCAGCAGACACAGGGGAGATAGCAATCAGCCCCAGCATTTT
CASRHRGDSNQPQHF
>TRBJ2-7|TRBV19|.|TRBD1
TGTGCCAGTAGAAGACAGGGGGAGTCCTACGAGCAGTACTTC
CASRRQGESYEQYF
>TRBJ2-7|TRBV7-9|.|TRBD2
TGTGCCAGCAGCTTCGGGGCGAGCGGGGGCGAGCAGTACTTC
CASSFGASGGEQYF
>TRBJ1-1|TRBV15|few|.
TGTGCCACCAGCCCAACCGGAGGGGAGGCCTTGAACACTGAAGCTTTCTTT
CATSPTGGEALNTEAFF
>TRBJ1-6|TRBV2|.|.
TGTGCCAATCAGGGAAGCTCCTATAATTCACCCCTCCACTTT
CANQGSSYNSPLHF
>TRBJ1-2|TRBV15|.|TRBD1
TGTGCCACCAGCAGAGATACGGGACAGGGTGACTATGGCTACACCTTC
CATSRDTGQGDYGYTF
>TRBJ1-2|TRBV15|.|.
TGTGCCACCAGCAGAGGGAGGGACTATGGCTACACCTTC
CATSRGRDYGYTF
>TRBJ2-1|TRBV4-1|.|TRBD2
TGCGCCAGCAGCCAAGATAGGGCTAGCGGATACAATGAGCAGTTCTTC
CASSQDRASGYNEQFF
>TRBJ2-4|TRBV5-1|.|TRBD2
TGCGCCAGCAGCTTGTTAGGCGGGGGAGGGAACATTCAGTACTTC
CASSLLGGGGNIQYF
>TRBJ2-5|TRBV27|.|.
TGTGCCAGCAGTTCCCAAACCCGGGGGGAGACCCAGTACTTC
CASSSQTRGETQYF
>TRBJ2-2|TRBV29-1|.|TRBD2
TGCAGCGTTGAATCTAGCGGAACGAACACCGGGGAGCTGTTTTTT
CSVESSGTNTGELFF
>TRBJ2-1|TRBV27|.|.
TGTGCCAGCAGTCCAATTCCGGGGGGCCGATACTCCTACAATGAGCAGTTCTTC
CASSPIPGGRYSYNEQFF
>TRBJ1-2|TRBV7-2|once|.
TGTGCCAGCAGCTTAGGGGGAAGCCCCTATGGCTACACCTTC
CASSLGGSPYGYTF
>TRBJ1-1|TRBV4-1|many|TRBD1
TGCGCCAGCAGCCAAGGATTCGGGACAGGGACGATGAACACTGAAGCTTTCTTT
CASSQGFGTGTMNTEAFF
>TRBJ2-3|TRBV4-1|.|.
TGCGCCAGCGGGAGTGAGGGGCGCGCAGATACGCAGTATTTT
CASGSEGRADTQYF
>TRBJ1-1|TRBV15|once|TRBD1
TGTGCCACCAGCAGAGATCGACAGGGGGGCACTGAAGCTTTCTTT
CATSRDRQGGTEAFF
>TRBJ2-7|TRBV29-1|.|TRBD1
TGCAGCGTTGCCGGGACAGGGGCCTCCTACGAGCAGTACTTC
CSVAGTGASYEQYF
>TRBJ2-3|TRBV5-1|.|.
TGCGCCAGCAGCTTGTTGTGGACCCCAGATACGCAGTATTTT
CASSLLWTPDTQYF
>TRBJ1-2|TRBV19|few|.
TGTGCCAGTAGTATAGGAGGACAGCCCTCCGGCTACACCTTC
CASSIGGQPSGYTF
>TRBJ2-7|TRBV9|.|.
TGTGCCAGCAGCGCAGGGCAGGGTTGGTATGAGCAGTACTTC
CASSAGQGWYEQYF
>TRBJ2-1|TRBV14|.|TRBD2
TGTGCCAGCAAATTAGCGGGAGGTGTATACAATGAGCAGTTCTTC
CASKLAGGVYNEQFF
>TRBJ2-5|TRBV11-2|.|.
TGTGCCAGCAGCCCGTACTCCTGGACACCAGAGACCCAGTACTTC
CASSPYSWTPETQYF
>TRBJ2-7|TRBV27|.|TRBD2
TGTGCCAGCAGCCAATTTGAGCGGGGATACTCCTACGAGCAGTACTTC
CASSQFERGYSYEQYF
>TRBJ2-7|TRBV7-9|.|TRBD2
TGTGCCAGCAGCCACGGACTAGCGGAGTCCCCCTACGAGCAGTACTTC
CASSHGLAESPYEQYF
>TRBJ1-1|TRBV11-3|.|.
TGTGCCAGCAGCTTCACCCAGAACACTGAAGCTTTCTTT
CASSFTQNTEAFF
>TRBJ2-7|TRBV7-9|.|.
TGTGCCAGCAGCGACTTGGGGCGCGAGCAGTACTTC
CASSDLGREQYF